Below, 27 T cell receptor beta chains from the same sample are listed, as sequenced in a study of blood T cell repertoires in COVID-19. Clones were read by immunoSEQ multiplex PCR, and TCRdb kept only the in-frame ones, dropping some. The table lists 200,000 to 250,000 clones, 65% to 90% of them singletons. Sequencing was done on a sample of PBMCs or T cells enriched from blood (not recorded which). The receptors derive from a woman aged 45 to 65 with acute COVID-19.

The CDR3 sequence: CASSFFQGGNQPQHF. CDR3 sequence (DNA): TGTGCCAGCAGCTTTTTCCAGGGGGGCAATCAGCCCCAGCATTTT. This chain uses TRBV7-2 with TRBJ1-5; 7 bases line up with TRBD1. V lost 3 bases to trimming and J lost 2 bases; unmatched junction nucleotides: 4. The CDR3 covers 15 residues. Germline V gene data show CDR1 as SGHTA and CDR2 as FQGNSA. Together with reference TRBV7-2 and TRBJ1-5, the CDR3 gives the full variable domain: GAGVSQSPSNKVTEKGKDVELRCDPISGHTALYWYRQSLGQGLEFLIYFQGNSAPDKSGLPSDRFSAERTGGSVSTLTIQRTQQEDSAVYLCASSFFQGGNQPQHFGDGTRLSIL.

V usage is TRBV14 and J usage is TRBJ2-7; the D gene is possibly TRBD2 (5 bases). The CDR3 totals 12 residues. Trimming shortened V by 4 bases and J by 3 bases, and 7 bases separated the two germline ends. CDR1 and CDR2 from the germline V gene are SGHDN and FVKESK. The CDR3 reads CASSRRDYEQYF. The CDR3 DNA reads as TGTGCCAGCAGCCGCCGGGACTACGAGCAGTACTTC.

This sequence joins TRBV11-1 and TRBJ1-2; D may be TRBD1 (5 bases). Germline V gene lookup returns CDR1 SGHAT and CDR2 FQDESV (reference sequence). V shed 5 bases and J shed 8 bases, with 15 bases lying between them. This CDR3 spans 13 amino acids. The CDR3 nucleotides are TGTGCCAGCAGCAAACGACAGAACATCGGCTACACCTTC. This encodes CASSKRQNIGYTF.

This clone was recorded at least ten times. The gene calls are TRBV7-8 and TRBJ2-7; D may be TRBD1 (6 bases). The ends were cut back, 3 bases at V and 1 base at J, with 13 bases in the middle. The CDR3 has 15 amino acids. The germline gives CDR1 SGHVS, CDR2 FQNEAQ. CDR3 bases: TGTGCCAGCAGCTTGCAGGGGCGTGTTTCCTACGAGCAGTACTTC. It is translated as CASSLQGRVSYEQYF.

The chain links TRBV30 to TRBJ2-5; a weak D match, TRBD2 (6 bases). The CDR3 has 13 residues. CDR1 and CDR2 (germline): GTSNPN, SVGIG (reference sequence). V shed 5 bases and J shed 4 bases, with 14 bases lying between them. The CDR3 sequence is CAWGSQGGETQYF. The CDR3 region has the DNA TGTGCCTGGGGAAGCCAGGGAGGAGAGACCCAGTACTTC.

This chain links TRBV6-4 with TRBJ2-3; D possibly corresponds to TRBD2 (6 bases). Trimming left V 8 bases short and J 0 bases short, with 12 bases between. The CDR3 contains 14 residues. The V gene's germline CDR1 is MRHNA and CDR2 SNTAGT. CDR3 residues: CASSGTGSTDTQYF. The DNA of the CDR3 is TGTGCCAGCTCGGGGACTGGTAGCACAGATACGCAGTATTTT.

The chain recombines TRBV3-1 (or the pseudogene TRBV3-2) with TRBJ2-3; no definite D call. The CDR3 totals 15 residues. Germline lookup yields CDR1 LGHDT and CDR2 YNNKEL (reference sequence). Trimming pared 0 bases from V and 4 bases from J, leaving 11 bases between. The CDR3 is CASSQDLSESDTQYF. DNA of the CDR3: TGTGCCAGCAGCCAAGACCTTTCAGAATCAGATACGCAGTATTTT.

V gene TRBV10-1 combines with J gene TRBJ2-3, with 9 bases matching TRBD2. CDR1 is WNHNN, CDR2 SYGVQD, per germline (reference sequence). The CDR3 spans 15 residues. V lost 6 bases to trimming and J lost 5 bases; unmatched junction nucleotides: 9. This chain's CDR3 is CASRRPAGGGDTQYF. CDR3 nucleotides: TGCGCCAGCAGGAGGCCAGCGGGAGGTGGAGATACGCAGTATTTT.

This chain connects TRBV5-1 to TRBJ2-3, with D unresolved. V was cut by 0 bases and J by 1 base, with 6 bases left in between. The CDR3 spans 14 residues. The germline V gene has CDR1 SGHRS and CDR2 YFSETQ. CDR3 sequence reads: CASSLDLGTDTQYF. CDR3 in DNA: TGCGCCAGCAGCTTGGATCTCGGCACAGATACGCAGTATTTT.

The V and J genes are TRBV19 and TRBJ2-3, with D maybe TRBD2 (7 bases). CDR1 is LNHDA and CDR2 is SQIVND in the germline V gene (reference sequence). This CDR3 comprises 16 residues. V was clipped by 6 bases and J by 0 bases, with 16 bases between them. This CDR3 is CASSLRGGGSTDTQYF. CDR3 DNA: TGTGCCAGTAGCCTCAGGGGCGGGGGAAGCACAGATACGCAGTATTTT.

Judged by abundance, this clone is medium-sized. This rearrangement joins TRBV11-3 to TRBJ2-4; 7 nucleotides match TRBD1. The CDR3 runs to 13 residues. Losses at the gene ends were 11 bases for V and 3 bases for J; bases not matched to a gene: 7. Germline CDR1 and CDR2: SGHNT and YENEEA. CDR3 sequence reads: CAGSGTDKNIQYF. Written as DNA, the CDR3 is TGTGCCGGGTCCGGGACAGACAAAAACATTCAGTACTTC.

This clone was detected only once. The V and J genes are TRBV5-1 and TRBJ2-1; D gene ambiguous. Trimming left V 2 bases short and J 2 bases short, with 20 bases between. This CDR3 has 18 residues. Germline values: CDR1 SGHRS, CDR2 YFSETQ. The DNA of the CDR3 is TGCGCCAGCAGCTTCGCGATACCTAGTTCCCCCACCTACAATGAGCAGTTCTTC. Translation: CASSFAIPSSPTYNEQFF.

The rearrangement joins TRBV7-9 to TRBJ2-3; weak D call: TRBD2 (5 bases). Germline CDR1 reads SEHNR; CDR2 reads FQNEAQ (reference sequence). This CDR3 is built from 15 residues. Trimming shortened V by 2 bases and J by 1 base, and 10 bases separated the two germline ends. The CDR3 nucleotides read TGTGCCAGCAGCTTATGGCCCGGGGGCACAGATACGCAGTATTTT. This codes for CASSLWPGGTDTQYF.

CDR3 sequence: CAWNWHSGMGNEQFF. CDR3 nucleotide sequence: TGTGCCTGGAATTGGCATAGCGGGATGGGCAATGAGCAGTTCTTC. The chain links TRBV30 to TRBJ2-1; 8 positions match TRBD2. V lost 4 bases, J lost 6 bases, and 11 bases stayed unmatched. CDR3 size: 15 residues. The V gene's germline CDR1 is GTSNPN and CDR2 SVGIG (reference sequence).

V is TRBV14 and J is TRBJ1-2; a possible D gene is TRBD1 (6 bases). V lost 4 bases, J lost 5 bases, and 11 bases lay in between. The CDR3 totals 13 residues. Germline lookup yields CDR1 SGHDN and CDR2 FVKESK. DNA for the CDR3: TGTGCCAGCAGCCCCCGTCAGGGGTATGGCTACACCTTC. This encodes CASSPRQGYGYTF.

This chain joins TRBV21-1 and TRBJ2-7; the DNA was not compared with TRBD1, the D call given in the table. TRBV21-1 is noted as a pseudogene. The CDR3 totals 15 residues. The CDR3 nucleotides are TGTGCCAGCAGCAAGGGGGACAGGGTCTGTTACGAGCAGTACTTC. It encodes CASSKGDRVCYEQYF.

This chain connects TRBV5-1 to TRBJ1-6; 7 nucleotides agree with TRBD1. The CDR3 runs to 14 residues. V lost 2 bases, J lost 8 bases, and 4 bases stayed unmatched. Germline V lookup: CDR1 SGHRS, CDR2 YFSETQ. The CDR3 DNA reads as TGCGCCAGCAGCTTACAGGGGTGGGATTCACCCCTCCACTTT. It codes for CASSLQGWDSPLHF.

V and J are TRBV4-1 and TRBJ1-2; D uncertain. The CDR3 runs to 14 residues. Germline CDR1 MGHRA, CDR2 YSYEKL. V was cut by 6 bases and J by 2 bases, with 13 bases left in between. This CDR3 reads CASRRPGVNYGYTF. Written as DNA, the CDR3 is TGCGCCAGCAGGCGTCCGGGAGTAAACTATGGCTACACCTTC.

The chain carries TRBV19 and TRBJ1-1; TRBD1 matches at 7 bases. Germline V gene sequence: CDR1 LNHDA, CDR2 SQIVND (reference sequence). The ends lost 4 bases at V and 8 bases at J; junction bases unmatched: 10. The CDR3 contains 14 residues. CDR3 bases: TGTGCCAGTAGTACGCCCCGGGACAGAAGAGAAGCTTTCTTT. Translated, it gives CASSTPRDRREAFF.

The rearrangement links TRBV9 to TRBJ2-5; 7 bases align to TRBD2. Trimming cost V 3 bases and J 5 bases; bases outside gene matches: 7. The CDR3 has 14 amino acids. CDR1 is SGDLS and CDR2 is YYNGEE in the germline V gene. CDR3 bases: TGTGCCAGCAGCGCCACTAGCGTAAGGGAGACCCAGTACTTC. It codes for CASSATSVRETQYF.

The CDR3 coding sequence is TGTGCCAGCTCACCAACTCGGGACAGGGGGCATGGCTACACCTTC. Encoded protein: CASSPTRDRGHGYTF. The rearrangement links TRBV18 to TRBJ1-2; 12 bases align to TRBD1. Germline CDR1 is KGHSH and CDR2 is LQKENI. This CDR3 is 15 amino acids long. With V trimmed by 2 bases and J by 6 bases, 4 bases remained unmatched.

The chain is built from TRBV24-1 and TRBJ2-7, with TRBD1 identical over 7 bases. CDR1 KGHDR and CDR2 SFDVKD come from the germline V gene. This CDR3 contains 15 residues. V lost 7 bases, J lost 6 bases, and 14 bases stayed unmatched. The DNA for the CDR3 is TGTGCCACCAGCCAGACCAGGGGGACAGAATCCGAGCAGTACTTC. Translating it yields CATSQTRGTESEQYF.

The rearrangement links TRBV5-1 to TRBJ2-2; 8 bases map to TRBD1. V lost 2 bases to trimming and J lost 0 bases; unmatched junction nucleotides: 3. The germline V gene encodes CDR1 SGHRS and CDR2 YFSETQ. There are 16 residues in the CDR3. The CDR3 nucleotides are TGCGCCAGCAGCTTTTCAGGGGGCCCGAACACCGGGGAGCTGTTTTTT. Translation gives CASSFSGGPNTGELFF.

CDR3 in amino acids: CASSYTGNGGTEAFF. CDR3 nucleotide sequence: TGTGCCAGCAGTTACACGGGGAACGGGGGAACTGAAGCTTTCTTT. The chain combines TRBV6-5 with TRBJ1-1, with TRBD1 as a possible D gene (5 bases). Germline V gene sequence: CDR1 MNHEY, CDR2 SVGAGI. CDR3 size: 15 residues. The V end lost 2 bases, the J end lost 5 bases, and 15 bases lay between the germline ends.

A single count supports this clone. The rearrangement links TRBV4-3 to TRBJ1-4, with 7 bases that match TRBD1. The V gene end was trimmed by 0 bases and the J gene end by 7 bases; junction bases not matched to a gene: 5. The germline V gene encodes CDR1 LGHNA and CDR2 YSLEER. The CDR3 is made up of 15 amino acids. Here the CDR3 reads CASSQDDRVAEKLFF. The CDR3, as DNA: TGCGCCAGCAGCCAAGACGACAGGGTTGCTGAAAAACTGTTTTTT.

This clone occurred a few times. The chain combines TRBV5-1 with TRBJ2-7; 9 nucleotides line up with TRBD1. The CDR3 spans 14 residues. Losses at the gene ends were 3 bases for V and 2 bases for J; bases not matched to a gene: 3. The germline CDR1 and CDR2 sequences are SGHRS and YFSETQ. The CDR3: CASSWDRVTYEQYF. The CDR3 DNA sequence: TGCGCCAGCAGCTGGGACAGGGTTACCTACGAGCAGTACTTC. The full variable domain, completed using reference TRBV5-1 and TRBJ2-7, is KAGVTQTPRYLIKTRGQQVTLSCSPISGHRSVSWYQQTPGQGLQFLFEYFSETQRNKGNFPGRFSGRQFSNSRSEMNVSTLELGDSALYLCASSWDRVTYEQYFGPGTRLTVT.

V is TRBV10-3 and J is TRBJ2-2, with D hard to call. Germline V gives CDR1 ENHRY, CDR2 SYGVKD. This CDR3 is 15 amino acids long. V shed 0 bases and J shed 1 base, with 6 bases lying between them. The CDR3 bases are TGTGCCATCAGTGAGTCGGCATTGAACACCGGGGAGCTGTTTTTT. Protein: CAISESALNTGELFF.